The 14 T cell receptor beta chains reported below all come from one sample, sequenced in a study of T cells in localized non-small cell lung cancer (dated by TCRdb to about 2020). The receptor library was made with the immunoSEQ multiplex PCR assay. This immuneACCESS table, as held by TCRdb, lists in-frame sequences with V and J called but not all clones. Of the missing ones, under half trace to an unresolved V gene in checked studies; the others have no known cause. The sample table contains 30,000 to 45,000 clones; only one count was recorded for about four fifths of them. The ten most abundant clones make up about 7% of the sample. Sequenced material: peripheral blood mononuclear cells, taken before any cancer treatment. The receptors shown here come from a male donor older than 55 with stage II lung adenocarcinoma.

V usage is TRBV19 and J usage is TRBJ1-1; possibly TRBD1 for D (6 bases). CDR1 LNHDA and CDR2 SQIVND come from the germline V gene (reference sequence). The CDR3 has 16 residues. With 5 bases removed from V and 5 bases from J, the gap between germline ends came to 21 bases. CDR3 residues: CASSPLHRDRQTEAFF. As DNA, the CDR3 is TGTGCCAGTAGTCCCCTTCACAGGGATAGGCAGACTGAAGCTTTCTTT. The full variable domain, completed using reference TRBV19 and TRBJ1-1, is DGGITQSPKYLFRKEGQNVTLSCEQNLNHDAMYWYRQDPGQGLRLIYYSQIVNDFQKGDIAEGYSVSREKKESFPLTVTSAQKNPTAFYLCASSPLHRDRQTEAFFGQGTRLTVV.

The V and J genes are TRBV7-3 and TRBJ2-3; no clear D gene. V was trimmed by 4 bases and J by 1 base, leaving 6 bases between them. Germline loops: CDR1 SGHTA, CDR2 FQGTGA. The CDR3 is made up of 13 amino acids. The CDR3 sequence: CASSSLRTDTQYF. The CDR3 DNA reads TGTGCCAGCAGCTCCTTACGCACAGATACGCAGTATTTT.

The rearrangement uses TRBV5-8 and TRBJ2-3; D gene unclear. The CDR3 length is 12 residues. Germline-derived CDR1 and CDR2 are SGHTS and YDEGEE. The V end lost 4 bases, the J end lost 5 bases, and 8 bases lay between the germline ends. The CDR3 spells CASSLGGDTQYF. For the CDR3, the DNA is TGTGCCAGCAGCCTGGGCGGAGATACGCAGTATTTT.

The chain is built from TRBV11-3 and TRBJ2-2; D gene ambiguous. V lost 5 bases and J 5 bases, leaving 6 bases between the germline ends. Germline lookup yields CDR1 SGHNT and CDR2 YENEEA. This CDR3 spans 12 amino acids. CDR3 coding DNA: TGTGCCAGCAGCCACTTTACCGGGGAGCTGTTTTTT. The encoded protein is CASSHFTGELFF.

V usage is TRBV13 and J usage is TRBJ2-2, with D perhaps given as TRBD1 or TRBD2 (5 bases each). CDR3 length equals 15 residues. Trimming removed 5 bases at V and 5 bases at J, with 15 bases between. Germline V gene lookup returns CDR1 PRHDT and CDR2 FYEKMQ (reference sequence). In nucleotides, the CDR3 is TGTGCCAGCAGCGACGGGACGGGAAGAACCGGGGAGCTGTTTTTT. Translated, it gives CASSDGTGRTGELFF. The full variable domain, with the rest looked up from reference TRBV13 and TRBJ2-2, is AAGVIQSPRHLIKEKRETATLKCYPIPRHDTVYWYQQGPGQDPQFLISFYEKMQSDKGSIPDRFSAQQFSDYHSELNMSSLELGDSALYFCASSDGTGRTGELFFGEGSRLTVL.

The genes are TRBV29-1 and TRBJ1-1; no clear D gene. Trimming shortened V by 5 bases and J by 5 bases, and 12 bases separated the two germline ends. CDR1 and CDR2 (germline): SQVTM, ANQGSEA. The CDR3 spans 12 residues. CDR3 in DNA: TGCAGCGTTCGGACCGCTTGGACTGAAGCTTTCTTT. Protein product: CSVRTAWTEAFF.

The chain couples TRBV27 to TRBJ1-5; perhaps TRBD1 as D (5 bases). The CDR3 runs 16 residues. Germline lookup yields CDR1 MNHEY and CDR2 SMNVEV (reference sequence). The V end was cut by 0 bases, the J end by 0 bases, with 9 bases between. In nucleotides, the CDR3 is TGTGCCAGCAGTTTATCGACAGAGTATAGCAATCAGCCCCAGCATTTT. It is translated as CASSLSTEYSNQPQHF.

This clone was seen only once. This rearrangement joins TRBV19 to TRBJ1-4, with D hard to call. The CDR3 loop spans 13 amino acids. CDR1 and CDR2 (germline): LNHDA, SQIVND (reference sequence). V shed 4 bases and J shed 5 bases, with 8 bases lying between them. This chain's CDR3 is CASSRVRNEKLFF. The DNA of the CDR3 is TGTGCCAGTAGTAGGGTACGGAATGAAAAACTGTTTTTT.

The rearrangement joins TRBV27 to TRBJ1-1, with a tentative D call TRBD1 (5 bases). The CDR3 extends over 15 amino acids. V was shortened by 6 bases and J by 4 bases, with 18 bases between the two germline ends. Germline assignment: CDR1 MNHEY and CDR2 SMNVEV (reference sequence). CDR3 in amino acids: CASRLSAGSATEAFF. CDR3 bases: TGTGCCAGCAGACTTTCCGCAGGGTCGGCCACTGAAGCTTTCTTT.

J is TRBJ1-4 and V is TRBV29-1; D not certain. Germline CDR1 reads SQVTM; CDR2 reads ANQGSEA. V gave up 6 bases and J gave up 6 bases, with 17 bases separating them. This CDR3 has 14 residues. Here the CDR3 DNA reads TGCAGCGTCTTGACGGAGAGCTCTTATGAAAAACTGTTTTTT. It translates to CSVLTESSYEKLFF.

This clone has only one observation. The chain links TRBV28 to TRBJ2-3; maybe TRBD2 (6 bases). V lost 5 bases to trimming and J lost 7 bases, with 10 bases between them. The CDR3 has 12 residues. Germline V gene data show CDR1 as MDHEN and CDR2 as SYDVKM. CDR3 amino acids: CASSPGEYTQYF. CDR3 in DNA: TGTGCCAGCAGTCCGGGGGAGTATACGCAGTATTTT.

The chain recombines TRBV27 with TRBJ2-7, with a possible D match to TRBD2 (5 bases). From germline, CDR1 is MNHEY and CDR2 SMNVEV (reference sequence). CDR3 length: 15 residues. The V end was cut by 2 bases, the J end by 7 bases, with 18 bases between. The CDR3 is CASSLQPPREGEQYF. CDR3 sequence (DNA): TGTGCCAGCAGTTTACAACCACCCCGGGAAGGGGAGCAGTACTTC.

The V gene is TRBV27, the J gene TRBJ2-3, with D tentatively TRBD2 (6 bases). Germline assignment: CDR1 MNHEY and CDR2 SMNVEV (reference sequence). V was pared by 4 bases and J by 2 bases, with 19 bases between. The CDR3 has 17 residues. As DNA, the CDR3 is TGTGCCAGCAGTTCGTTTCAGGGAGGCTCCATCACAGATACGCAGTATTTT. Protein sequence: CASSSFQGGSITDTQYF.

This chain uses TRBV6-1 with TRBJ2-2; D uncertain. The germline V and J ends were trimmed by 7 bases and 0 bases, with 9 bases remaining between them. Germline V gene lookup returns CDR1 MNHNS and CDR2 SASEGT. There are 14 residues in the CDR3. As DNA, the CDR3 is TGTGCCAGCATCCCCAGGTCGAACACCGGGGAGCTGTTTTTT. This encodes CASIPRSNTGELFF.